The source of this TCR beta chain is a study of T cell responses to AZD1222 COVID-19 vaccine. Trimming pared 5 bases from V and 7 bases from J, leaving 11 bases between. CDR3 length: 12 amino acids. Germline V CDR1 and CDR2: LNHDA, SQIVND (reference sequence). Study findings and constraints: Close to half of all spike-specific TCRs reportedly target regions of the variants that are unmutated. White British donors predominated, females outnumbered males, and clonal diversity was possibly underestimated. At baseline, seropositivity was found in only a handful of AZD1222 recipients.

About this clone: Its antigen is not identified.

Sequencing used immunoSEQ multiplex PCR; TCRdb keeps in-frame clones, though not all of them. The sample yields 55,000 to 85,000 clones, roughly 84% seen once. This chain links TRBV19 with TRBJ1-1; D remains unclear. The sequencing used peripheral blood, collected on day 0 of AZD1222 vaccination. The clonotype was recovered from an adult in good health. CDR3 nucleotides: TGTGCCAGTAGTCCCCGACGGAGTGAAGCTTTCTTT. Its translation: CASSPRRSEAFF.